Listed here is a single T cell receptor (beta chain). The antigen is undetermined. Expressed TCRB transcripts were sequenced because the entire RNA isolate underwent reverse transcription. The protocol was immunoSEQ multiplex PCR, while the TCRdb copy is restricted to in-frame clones and leaves out a portion. The data contain a few hundred thousand clones, roughly 24% of them seen just once; the ten biggest clones take up over 0.01%. The data belong to a study of beta chain features in type 1 diabetes. Study-wide context: Age and gender were similar between patients and healthy donors, as were cell yields. General study findings and limits: Comparison showed that naive, central memory and Treg TCRB repertoires appeared more similar among patients than among healthy donors. Type 1 diabetes patients had moderately but significantly shorter TCRB CDR3s in all four CD4+ subsets. The study found fewer insertions and more deletions at VDJ junctions in type 1 diabetes patients.

Sequenced sample: naive CD4+ T cells from blood. The receptor was derived from a woman aged 30 to 39 with type 1 diabetes.

CDR3 region: CAISDGPGGETQYF. DNA of the CDR3: TGTGCCATCAGTGATGGGCCAGGGGGAGAGACCCAGTACTTC. The genes are TRBV10-3 and TRBJ2-5; 7 bases map to TRBD1. Germline trimming cut 3 bases from V and 4 bases from J; bases unmatched to any gene: 5. CDR1 ENHRY and CDR2 SYGVKD come from the germline V gene. This CDR3 has 14 residues.